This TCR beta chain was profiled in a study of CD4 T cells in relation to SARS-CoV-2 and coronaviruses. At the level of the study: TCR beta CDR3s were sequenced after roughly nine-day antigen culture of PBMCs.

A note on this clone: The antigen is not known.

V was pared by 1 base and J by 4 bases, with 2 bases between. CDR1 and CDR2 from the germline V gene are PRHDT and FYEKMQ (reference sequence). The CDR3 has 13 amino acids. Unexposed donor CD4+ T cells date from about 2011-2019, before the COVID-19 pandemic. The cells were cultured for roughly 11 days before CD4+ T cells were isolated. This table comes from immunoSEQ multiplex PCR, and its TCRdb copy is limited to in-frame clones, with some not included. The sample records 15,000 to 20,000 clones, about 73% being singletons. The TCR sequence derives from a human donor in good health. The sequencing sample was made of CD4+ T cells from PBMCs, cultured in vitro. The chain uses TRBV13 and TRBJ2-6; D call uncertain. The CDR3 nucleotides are TGTGCCAGCAGCTTAGTCGGGGCCAACGTCCTGACTTTC. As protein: CASSLVGANVLTF.